This TCR beta chain is from a study of T cell changes during pregnancy in multiple sclerosis. Sequenced by immunoSEQ multiplex PCR; TCRdb stores in-frame clones only, minus some. The profile covers more than 85,000 clones, with about 94% appearing a single time and roughly 1% taken by the ten largest. This CDR3 contains 13 residues. The germline V gene encodes CDR1 MNHEY and CDR2 SVGAGI. The V end lost 7 bases, the J end lost 2 bases, and 9 bases lay between the germline ends. V gene TRBV6-5 combines with J gene TRBJ1-3; D gene unclear. This sample comprised peripheral blood, obtained before pregnancy. This sequence was found in a female donor with multiple sclerosis, enrolled in a pregnancy study. The CDR3 nucleotides read TGTGCCAGCAAGTCGGTGGCTGGAAACACCATATATTTT. It is translated as CASKSVAGNTIYF.